This T cell receptor beta chain was documented in a study of blood T cell repertoires in COVID-19. Overall study context: Spain, Italy and the United States supplied samples that represented acute and convalescent COVID-19. In each case, the material was cDNA or gDNA derived from T cells, B-cell-depleted T cells, or PBMCs.

V was clipped by 0 bases and J by 3 bases; unmatched bases: 16. Germline V gene data show CDR1 as LGHNA and CDR2 as YNFKEQ. CDR3 length: 20 residues. Study processing details: Amplification of reference gene primers provided the estimated nucleated cell counts. The table came from immunoSEQ multiplex PCR; TCRdb's copy has only in-frame clones and leaves some out. V, J and clone size derive from that table, while D and trimming were established from the DNA sequence. Seen here are 52,000 or so clones, approximately 84% observed once, and the top ten hold 11% to 15%. The specimen was peripheral blood. The rearrangement uses TRBV4-2 and TRBJ2-4, with 8 bases aligning to TRBD1. This TCR came from a human donor in a cohort sampled during active COVID-19. The CDR3 region is CASSQDYARGRVESKNIQYF. The DNA for the CDR3 is TGTGCCAGCAGCCAAGATTATGCCAGGGGGCGGGTGGAGAGCAAAAACATTCAGTACTTC.